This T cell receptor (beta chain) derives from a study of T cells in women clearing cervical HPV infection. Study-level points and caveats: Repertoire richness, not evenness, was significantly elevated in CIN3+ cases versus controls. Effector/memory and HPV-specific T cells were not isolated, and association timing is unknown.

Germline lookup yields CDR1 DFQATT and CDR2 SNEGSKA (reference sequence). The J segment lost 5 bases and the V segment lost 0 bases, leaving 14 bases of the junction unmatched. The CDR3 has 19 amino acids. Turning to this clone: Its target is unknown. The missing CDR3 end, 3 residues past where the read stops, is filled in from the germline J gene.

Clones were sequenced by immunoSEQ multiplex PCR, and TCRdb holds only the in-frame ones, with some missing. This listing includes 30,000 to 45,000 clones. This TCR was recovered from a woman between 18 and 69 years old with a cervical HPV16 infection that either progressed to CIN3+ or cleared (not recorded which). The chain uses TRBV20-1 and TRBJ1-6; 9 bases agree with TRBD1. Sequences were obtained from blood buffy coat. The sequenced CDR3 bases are TGCAGTGCTAGAGATTATACTCGGGACAGGGAACGCAATAATTCACCC. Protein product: CSARDYTRDRERNNSP. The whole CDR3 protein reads CSARDYTRDRERNNSPLHF.